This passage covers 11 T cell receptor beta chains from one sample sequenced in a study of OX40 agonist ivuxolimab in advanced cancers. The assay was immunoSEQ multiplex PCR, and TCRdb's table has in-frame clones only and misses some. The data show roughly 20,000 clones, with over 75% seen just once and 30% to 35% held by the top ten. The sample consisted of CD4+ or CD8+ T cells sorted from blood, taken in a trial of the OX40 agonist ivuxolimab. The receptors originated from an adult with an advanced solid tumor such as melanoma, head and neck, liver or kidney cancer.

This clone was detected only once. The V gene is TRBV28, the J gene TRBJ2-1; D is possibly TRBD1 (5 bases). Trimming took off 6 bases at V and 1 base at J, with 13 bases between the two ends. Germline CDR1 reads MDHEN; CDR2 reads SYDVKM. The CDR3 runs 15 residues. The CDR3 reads CASSAAGISYNEQFF. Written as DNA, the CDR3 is TGTGCCAGCAGCGCCGCAGGGATATCCTACAATGAGCAGTTCTTC. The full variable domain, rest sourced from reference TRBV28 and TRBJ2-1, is DVKVTQSSRYLVKRTGEKVFLECVQDMDHENMFWYRQDPGLGLRLIYFSYDVKMKEKGDIPEGYSVSREKKERFSLILESASTNQTSMYLCASSAAGISYNEQFFGPGTRLTVL.

Written as DNA, the CDR3 is TGTGCCAGCAGGGGGGACAGGGGGCTAATTGAGCAGTTCTTC. It specifies CASRGDRGLIEQFF. The chain has TRBV27 and TRBJ2-1; 12 bases are a match to TRBD1. Germline trimming cut 6 bases from V and 9 bases from J; bases unmatched to any gene: 6. CDR1 is MNHEY, CDR2 SMNVEV, per germline (reference sequence). The CDR3 covers 14 residues.

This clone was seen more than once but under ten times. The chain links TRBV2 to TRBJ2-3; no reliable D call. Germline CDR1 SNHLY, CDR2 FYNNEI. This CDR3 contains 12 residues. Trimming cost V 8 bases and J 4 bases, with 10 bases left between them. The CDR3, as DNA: TGTGCCAGCCTCTTTACCCCAGATACGCAGTATTTT. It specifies CASLFTPDTQYF.

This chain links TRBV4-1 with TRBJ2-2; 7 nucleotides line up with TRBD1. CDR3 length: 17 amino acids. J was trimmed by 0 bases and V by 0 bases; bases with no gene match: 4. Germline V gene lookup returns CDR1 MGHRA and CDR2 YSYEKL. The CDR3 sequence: CASSQETGSANTGELFF. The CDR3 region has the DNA TGCGCCAGCAGCCAAGAGACAGGGTCCGCGAACACCGGGGAGCTGTTTTTT.

In DNA, the CDR3 is TGCGCCAGCAGCTTGCTCGTGGCGGGCCTAACCCTTAGCACAGATACGCAGTATTTT. Translating it yields CASSLLVAGLTLSTDTQYF. The V call is TRBV5-1, the J call TRBJ2-3, with D perhaps matching TRBD2 (5 bases). The CDR3 has 19 residues. Germline-derived CDR1 and CDR2 are SGHRS and YFSETQ. V dropped 1 base and J dropped 0 bases, with 21 bases sitting between them. The full variable domain, completed using reference TRBV5-1 and TRBJ2-3, is KAGVTQTPRYLIKTRGQQVTLSCSPISGHRSVSWYQQTPGQGLQFLFEYFSETQRNKGNFPGRFSGRQFSNSRSEMNVSTLELGDSALYLCASSLLVAGLTLSTDTQYFGPGTRLTVL.

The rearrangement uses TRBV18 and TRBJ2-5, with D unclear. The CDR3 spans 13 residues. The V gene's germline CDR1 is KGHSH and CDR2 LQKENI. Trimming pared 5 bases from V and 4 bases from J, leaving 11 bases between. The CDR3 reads CASSSSVGETQYF. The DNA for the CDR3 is TGTGCCAGCTCATCCTCCGTCGGAGAGACCCAGTACTTC.

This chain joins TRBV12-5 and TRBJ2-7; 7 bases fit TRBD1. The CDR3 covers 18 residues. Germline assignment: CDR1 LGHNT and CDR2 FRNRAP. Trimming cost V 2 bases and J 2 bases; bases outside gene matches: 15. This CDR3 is CASGLLIVGTAKPYEQYF. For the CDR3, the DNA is TGTGCTAGTGGTTTGCTTATCGTCGGGACAGCAAAACCCTACGAGCAGTACTTC.

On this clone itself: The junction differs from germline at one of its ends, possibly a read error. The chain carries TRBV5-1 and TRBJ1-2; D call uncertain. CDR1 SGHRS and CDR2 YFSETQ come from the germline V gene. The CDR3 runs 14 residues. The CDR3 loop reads CASSRDPVGEEKNF. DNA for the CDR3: TGCGCCAGCAGCCGAGACCCCGTGGGTGAAGAGAAGAACTTC.

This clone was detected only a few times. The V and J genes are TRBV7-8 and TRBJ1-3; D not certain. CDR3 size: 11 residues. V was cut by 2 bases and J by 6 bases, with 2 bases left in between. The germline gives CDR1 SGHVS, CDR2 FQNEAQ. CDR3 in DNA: TGTGCCAGCAGCTTAATAAACACCATATATTTT. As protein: CASSLINTIYF.

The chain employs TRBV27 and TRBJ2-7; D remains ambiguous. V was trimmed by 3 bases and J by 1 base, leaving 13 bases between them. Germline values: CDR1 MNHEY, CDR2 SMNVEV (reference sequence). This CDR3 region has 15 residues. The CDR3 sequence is CASSFTWDLSYEQYF. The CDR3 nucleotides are TGTGCCAGCAGTTTTACATGGGATCTTTCCTACGAGCAGTACTTC.

The CDR3 DNA reads TGTGCCAGCAATCCGGGACAGGGTTTCTATGGCTACACCTTC. The encoded protein is CASNPGQGFYGYTF. V gene TRBV27 combines with J gene TRBJ1-2, with 9 bases aligning to TRBD1. With 7 bases clipped from V and 4 bases from J, the junction kept 7 bases outside the gene matches. Per germline, CDR1 MNHEY and CDR2 SMNVEV (reference sequence). This CDR3 has 14 residues.